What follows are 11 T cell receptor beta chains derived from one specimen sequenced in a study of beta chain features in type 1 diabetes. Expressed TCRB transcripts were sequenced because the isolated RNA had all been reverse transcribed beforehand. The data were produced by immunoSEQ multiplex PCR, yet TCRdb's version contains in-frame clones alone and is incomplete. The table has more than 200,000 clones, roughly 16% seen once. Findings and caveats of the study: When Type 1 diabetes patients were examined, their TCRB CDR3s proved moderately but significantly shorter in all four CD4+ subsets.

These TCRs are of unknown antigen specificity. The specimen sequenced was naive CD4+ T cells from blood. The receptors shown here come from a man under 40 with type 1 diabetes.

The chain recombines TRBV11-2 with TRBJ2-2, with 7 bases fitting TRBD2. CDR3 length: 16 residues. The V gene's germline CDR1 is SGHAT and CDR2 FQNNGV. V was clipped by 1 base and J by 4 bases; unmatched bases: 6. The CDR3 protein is CASSLVAGDSTGELFF. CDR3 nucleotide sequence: TGTGCCAGCAGCTTAGTGGCGGGAGATTCCACCGGGGAGCTGTTTTTT.

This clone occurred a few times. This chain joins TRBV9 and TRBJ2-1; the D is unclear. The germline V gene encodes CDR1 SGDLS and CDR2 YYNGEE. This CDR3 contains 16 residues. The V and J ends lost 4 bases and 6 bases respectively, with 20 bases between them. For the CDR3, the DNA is TGTGCCAGCAGCTTTCCGGGCCCCTCGTTGAGCAATGAGCAGTTCTTC. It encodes CASSFPGPSLSNEQFF.

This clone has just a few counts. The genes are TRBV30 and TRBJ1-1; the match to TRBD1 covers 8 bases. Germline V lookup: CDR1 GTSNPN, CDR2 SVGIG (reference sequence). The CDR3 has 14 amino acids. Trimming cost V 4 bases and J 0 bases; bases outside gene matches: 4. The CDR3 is CAWNRQGLNTEAFF. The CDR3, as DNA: TGTGCCTGGAACCGACAGGGGCTGAACACTGAAGCTTTCTTT.

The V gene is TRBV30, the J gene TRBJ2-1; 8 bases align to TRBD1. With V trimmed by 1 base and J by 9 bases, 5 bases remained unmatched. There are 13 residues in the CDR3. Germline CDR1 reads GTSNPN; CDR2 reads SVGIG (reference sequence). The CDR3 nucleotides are TGTGCCTGGAGTGCGACAGGGGTGGGTGAGCAGTTCTTC. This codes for CAWSATGVGEQFF.

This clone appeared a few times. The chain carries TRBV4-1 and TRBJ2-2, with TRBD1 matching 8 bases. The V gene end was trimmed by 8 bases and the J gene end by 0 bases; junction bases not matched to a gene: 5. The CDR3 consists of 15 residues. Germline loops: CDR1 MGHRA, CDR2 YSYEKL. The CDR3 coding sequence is TGCGCCAGCGCCCCACAGGGGGCGAACACCGGGGAGCTGTTTTTT. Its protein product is CASAPQGANTGELFF.

The CDR3 reads CASSLALSYEQYF. Here the CDR3 DNA reads TGTGCCAGCAGCTTAGCCCTCTCCTACGAGCAGTACTTC. V is TRBV7-2 and J is TRBJ2-7; unclear D gene. This CDR3 spans 13 amino acids. V was clipped by 0 bases and J by 0 bases, with 3 bases between them. CDR1 SGHTA and CDR2 FQGNSA come from the germline V gene.

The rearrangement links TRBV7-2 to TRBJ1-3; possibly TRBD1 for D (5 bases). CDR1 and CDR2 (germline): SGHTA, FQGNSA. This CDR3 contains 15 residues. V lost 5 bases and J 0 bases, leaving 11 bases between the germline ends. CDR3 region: CASSPNRFSGNTIYF. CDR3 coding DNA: TGTGCCAGCAGCCCGAACAGGTTCTCTGGAAACACCATATATTTT.

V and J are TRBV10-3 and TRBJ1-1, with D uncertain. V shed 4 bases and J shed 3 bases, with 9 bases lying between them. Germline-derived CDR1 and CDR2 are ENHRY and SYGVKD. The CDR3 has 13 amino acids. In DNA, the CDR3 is TGTGCCATCAGTGTCCGAGCCGACACTGAAGCTTTCTTT. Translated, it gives CAISVRADTEAFF.

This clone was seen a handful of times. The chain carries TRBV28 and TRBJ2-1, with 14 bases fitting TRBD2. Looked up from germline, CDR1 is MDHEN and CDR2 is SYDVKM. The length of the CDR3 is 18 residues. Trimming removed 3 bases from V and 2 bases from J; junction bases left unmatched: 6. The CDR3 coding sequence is TGTGCCAGCAGTTTTTGGGGACTAGCGGGAGAAACCTACAATGAGCAGTTCTTC. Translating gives CASSFWGLAGETYNEQFF.

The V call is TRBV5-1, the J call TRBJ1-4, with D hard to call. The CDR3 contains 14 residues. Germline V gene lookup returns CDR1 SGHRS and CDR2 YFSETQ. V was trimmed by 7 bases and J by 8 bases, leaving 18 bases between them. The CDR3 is CASGKLGQREKLFF. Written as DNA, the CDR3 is TGCGCCAGCGGGAAATTGGGTCAACGGGAAAAACTGTTTTTT.

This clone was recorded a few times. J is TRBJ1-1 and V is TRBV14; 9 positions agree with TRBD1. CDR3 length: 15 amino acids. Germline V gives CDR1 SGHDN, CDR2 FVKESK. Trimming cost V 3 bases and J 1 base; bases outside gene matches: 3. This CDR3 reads CASSQMGQGNTEAFF. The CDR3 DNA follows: TGTGCCAGCAGCCAGATGGGACAGGGGAACACTGAAGCTTTCTTT.